Listed here is a single T cell receptor beta chain. Its target is unknown. These data belong to a study of ipilimumab plus nivolumab after autologous stem cell transplantation. Study observations and caveats: Authors suggest TCR repertoire, Treg phenotype and gut microbiota support further study.

CDR3 size: 13 residues. CDR1 is SGHNT and CDR2 is YENEEA in the germline V gene. V dropped 3 bases and J dropped 4 bases, with 9 bases sitting between them. Starting 14 to 28 days after autologous transplant, ipilimumab 1 mg/kg was given. Through week 26, nivolumab 3 mg/kg IV was given weeks 1, 4, 7, 10, then biweekly. Libraries were prepared by immunoSEQ multiplex PCR; TCRdb keeps only in-frame clonotypes and omits some of them. This sample has about 23,000 clones; just under 75% occur once, and the top ten carry around 23%. The chain is built from TRBV11-3 and TRBJ1-1, with D hard to call. The sample here was PBMCs, taken in a trial of ipilimumab plus nivolumab as post-transplant consolidation. The source is a male donor with diffuse large B-cell lymphoma. The CDR3 nucleotides read TGTGCCAGCAGCTTCGATAAGAGCACTGAAGCTTTCTTT. Its translation is CASSFDKSTEAFF.